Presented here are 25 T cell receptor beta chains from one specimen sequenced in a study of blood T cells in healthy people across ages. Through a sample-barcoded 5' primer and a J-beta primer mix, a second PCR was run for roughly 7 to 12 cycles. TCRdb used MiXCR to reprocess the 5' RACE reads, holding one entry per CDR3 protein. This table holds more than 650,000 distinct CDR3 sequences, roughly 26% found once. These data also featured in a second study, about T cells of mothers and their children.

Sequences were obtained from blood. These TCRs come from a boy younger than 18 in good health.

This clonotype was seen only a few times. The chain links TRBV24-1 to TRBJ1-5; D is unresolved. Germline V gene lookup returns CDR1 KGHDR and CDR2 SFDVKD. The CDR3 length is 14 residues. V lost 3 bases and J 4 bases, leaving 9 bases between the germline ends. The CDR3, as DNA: TGTGCCACCAGTGATCGGGCCCAAAATCAGCCCCAGCATTTT. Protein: CATSDRAQNQPQHF.

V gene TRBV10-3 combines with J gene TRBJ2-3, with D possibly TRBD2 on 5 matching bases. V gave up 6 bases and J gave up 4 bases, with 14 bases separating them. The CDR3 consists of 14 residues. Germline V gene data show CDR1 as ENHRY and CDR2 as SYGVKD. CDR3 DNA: TGTGCCATCAGGGACTCATTATCGTCAGATACGCAGTATTTT. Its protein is CAIRDSLSSDTQYF.

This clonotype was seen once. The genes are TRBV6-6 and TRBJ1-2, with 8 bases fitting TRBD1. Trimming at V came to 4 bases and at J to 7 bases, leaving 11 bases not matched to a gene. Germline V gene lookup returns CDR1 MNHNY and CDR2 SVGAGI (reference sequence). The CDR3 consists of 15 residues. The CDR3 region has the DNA TGTGCCAGCAGTTCGTACCCCTCAGGGGGCGGTGGCTACACCTTC. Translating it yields CASSSYPSGGGGYTF.

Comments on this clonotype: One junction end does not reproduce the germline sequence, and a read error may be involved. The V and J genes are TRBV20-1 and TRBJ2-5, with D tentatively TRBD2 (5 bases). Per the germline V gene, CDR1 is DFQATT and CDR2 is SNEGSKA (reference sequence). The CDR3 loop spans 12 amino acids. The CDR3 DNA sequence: TGTAGTGCCCCGGGGATCCAAGAGGCCCAGTACTTC. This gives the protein CSAPGIQEAQYF.

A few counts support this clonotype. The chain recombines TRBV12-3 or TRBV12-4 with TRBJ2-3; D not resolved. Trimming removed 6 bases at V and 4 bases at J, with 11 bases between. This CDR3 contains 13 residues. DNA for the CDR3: TGTGCCAGCAGACGACCCGAGGCAGATACGCAGTATTTT. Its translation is CASRRPEADTQYF.

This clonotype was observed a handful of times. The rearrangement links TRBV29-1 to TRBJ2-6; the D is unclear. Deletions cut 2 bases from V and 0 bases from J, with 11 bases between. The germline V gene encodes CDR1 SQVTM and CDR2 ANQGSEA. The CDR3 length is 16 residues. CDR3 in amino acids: CSVEITSSSGANVLTF. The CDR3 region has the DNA TGCAGCGTTGAAATCACTTCTTCCTCTGGGGCCAACGTCCTGACTTTC.

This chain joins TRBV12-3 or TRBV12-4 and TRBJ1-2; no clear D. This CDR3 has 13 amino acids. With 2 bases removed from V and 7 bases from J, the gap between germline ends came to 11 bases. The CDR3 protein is CASSLLPVGGYTF. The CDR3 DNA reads TGTGCCAGCAGTTTATTGCCCGTGGGTGGCTACACCTTC.

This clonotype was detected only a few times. The CDR3 sequence: CASSPPEGAYEQYF. Written as DNA, the CDR3 is TGTGCCAGCAGCCCGCCGGAAGGGGCCTACGAGCAGTACTTC. V and J are TRBV3-1 and TRBJ2-7, with a possible D match to TRBD1 (5 bases). V shed 4 bases and J shed 2 bases, with 12 bases lying between them. Germline V lookup: CDR1 LGHDT, CDR2 YNNKEL (reference sequence). The CDR3 length is 14 residues.

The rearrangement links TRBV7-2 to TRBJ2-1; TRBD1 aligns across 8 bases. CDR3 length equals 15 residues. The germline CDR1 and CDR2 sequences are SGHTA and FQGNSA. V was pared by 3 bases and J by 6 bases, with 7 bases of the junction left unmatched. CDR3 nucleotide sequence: TGTGCCAGCAGCTTCCACCAGGGGGCGGGCAATGAGCAGTTCTTC. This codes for CASSFHQGAGNEQFF.

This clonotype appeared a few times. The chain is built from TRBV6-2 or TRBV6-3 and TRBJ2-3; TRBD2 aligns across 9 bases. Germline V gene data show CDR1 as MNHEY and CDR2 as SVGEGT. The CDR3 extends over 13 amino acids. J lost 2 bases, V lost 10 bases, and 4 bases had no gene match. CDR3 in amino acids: CATLAGVTDTQYF. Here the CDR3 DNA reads TGTGCCACCTTAGCGGGGGTCACAGATACGCAGTATTTT.

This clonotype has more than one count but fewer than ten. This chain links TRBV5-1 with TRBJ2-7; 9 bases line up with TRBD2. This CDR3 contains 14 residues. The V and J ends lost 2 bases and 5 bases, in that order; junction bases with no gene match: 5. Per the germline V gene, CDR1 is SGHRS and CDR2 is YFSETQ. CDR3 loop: CASSLGTSIHEQYF. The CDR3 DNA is TGCGCCAGCAGCTTAGGGACTAGCATCCACGAGCAGTACTTC.

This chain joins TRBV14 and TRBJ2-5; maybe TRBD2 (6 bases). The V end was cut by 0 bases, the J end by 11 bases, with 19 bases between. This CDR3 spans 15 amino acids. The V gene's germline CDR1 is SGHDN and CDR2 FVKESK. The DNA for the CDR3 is TGTGCCAGCAGCCAAGATGGGAGCTACTTTCGGGAGCAGTACTTC. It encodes CASSQDGSYFREQYF.

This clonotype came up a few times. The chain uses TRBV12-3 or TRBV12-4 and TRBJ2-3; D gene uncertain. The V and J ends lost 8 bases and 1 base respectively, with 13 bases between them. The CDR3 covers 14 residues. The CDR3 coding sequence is TGTGCCAGCTGCCTAGAGGTGCGCACAGATACGCAGTATTTT. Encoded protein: CASCLEVRTDTQYF.

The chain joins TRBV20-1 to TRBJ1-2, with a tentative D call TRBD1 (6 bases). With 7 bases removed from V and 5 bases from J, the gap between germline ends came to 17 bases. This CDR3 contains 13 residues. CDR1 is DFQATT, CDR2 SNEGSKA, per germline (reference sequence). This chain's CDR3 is CSGSQQGRYGYTF. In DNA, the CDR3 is TGCAGTGGCTCGCAACAGGGACGTTATGGCTACACCTTC.

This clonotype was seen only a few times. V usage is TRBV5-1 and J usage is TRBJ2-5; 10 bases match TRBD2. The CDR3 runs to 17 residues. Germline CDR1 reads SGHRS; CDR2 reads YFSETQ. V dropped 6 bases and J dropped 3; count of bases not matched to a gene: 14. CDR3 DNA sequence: TGCGCCAGCAACCGGGCTAGCGGGGGCCTCGGGGAAGAGACCCAGTACTTC. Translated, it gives CASNRASGGLGEETQYF.

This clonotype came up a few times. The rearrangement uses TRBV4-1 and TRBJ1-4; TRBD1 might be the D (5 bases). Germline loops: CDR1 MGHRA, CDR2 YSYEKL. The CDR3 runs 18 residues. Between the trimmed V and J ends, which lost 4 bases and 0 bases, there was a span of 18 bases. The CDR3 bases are TGCGCCAGCAGCCGGGTAGCTGTCAGGGTATCAACTAATGAAAAACTGTTTTTT. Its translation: CASSRVAVRVSTNEKLFF.

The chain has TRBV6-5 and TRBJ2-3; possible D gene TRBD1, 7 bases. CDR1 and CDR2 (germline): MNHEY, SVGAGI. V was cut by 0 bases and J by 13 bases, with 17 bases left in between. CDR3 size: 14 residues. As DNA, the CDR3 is TGTGCCAGCAGTTACTCGCAGGGGGGACACCCTAAGTATTTT. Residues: CASSYSQGGHPKYF.

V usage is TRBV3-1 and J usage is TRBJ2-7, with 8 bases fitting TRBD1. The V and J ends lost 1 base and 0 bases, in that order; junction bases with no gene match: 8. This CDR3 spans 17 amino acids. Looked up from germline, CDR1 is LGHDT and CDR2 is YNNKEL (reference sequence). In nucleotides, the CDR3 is TGTGCCAGCAGCCAAGGGTCCGGACAGGGTGGCTCCTACGAGCAGTACTTC. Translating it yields CASSQGSGQGGSYEQYF.

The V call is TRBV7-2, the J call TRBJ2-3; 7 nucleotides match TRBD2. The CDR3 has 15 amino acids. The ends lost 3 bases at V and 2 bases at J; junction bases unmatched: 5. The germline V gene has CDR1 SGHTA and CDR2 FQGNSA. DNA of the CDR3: TGTGCCAGCAGCTTGGGGGACTACCTCACAGATACGCAGTATTTT. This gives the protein CASSLGDYLTDTQYF.

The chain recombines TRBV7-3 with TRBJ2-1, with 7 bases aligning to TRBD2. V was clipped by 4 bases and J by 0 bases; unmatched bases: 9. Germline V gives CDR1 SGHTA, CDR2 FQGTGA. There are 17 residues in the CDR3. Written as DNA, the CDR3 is TGTGCCAGCAGCTCGATGGGAGGGTACGACTCCTACAATGAGCAGTTCTTC. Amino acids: CASSSMGGYDSYNEQFF. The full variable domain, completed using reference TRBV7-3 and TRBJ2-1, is GAGVSQTPSNKVTEKGKYVELRCDPISGHTALYWYRQSLGQGPEFLIYFQGTGAADDSGLPNDRFFAVRPEGSVSTLKIQRTERGDSAVYLCASSSMGGYDSYNEQFFGPGTRLTVL.

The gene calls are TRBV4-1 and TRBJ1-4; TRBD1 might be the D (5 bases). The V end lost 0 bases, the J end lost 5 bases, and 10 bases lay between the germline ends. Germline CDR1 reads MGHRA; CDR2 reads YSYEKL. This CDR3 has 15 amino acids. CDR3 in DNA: TGCGCCAGCAGCCAAGAGGCCAGGGAGAATGAAAAACTGTTTTTT. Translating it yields CASSQEARENEKLFF.

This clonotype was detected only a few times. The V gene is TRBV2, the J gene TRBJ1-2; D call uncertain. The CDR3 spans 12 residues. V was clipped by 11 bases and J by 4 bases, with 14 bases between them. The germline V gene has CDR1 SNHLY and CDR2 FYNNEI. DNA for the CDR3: TGTGCCCCCAGCAGTCGAGTCTATGGCTACACCTTC. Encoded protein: CAPSSRVYGYTF.

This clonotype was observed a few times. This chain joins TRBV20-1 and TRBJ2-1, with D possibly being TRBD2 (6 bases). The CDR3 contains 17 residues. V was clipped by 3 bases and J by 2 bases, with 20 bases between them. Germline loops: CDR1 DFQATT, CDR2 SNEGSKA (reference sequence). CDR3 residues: CSASQPPIAEPYNEQFF. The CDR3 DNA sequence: TGCAGTGCTAGCCAGCCCCCGATAGCGGAACCCTACAATGAGCAGTTCTTC.

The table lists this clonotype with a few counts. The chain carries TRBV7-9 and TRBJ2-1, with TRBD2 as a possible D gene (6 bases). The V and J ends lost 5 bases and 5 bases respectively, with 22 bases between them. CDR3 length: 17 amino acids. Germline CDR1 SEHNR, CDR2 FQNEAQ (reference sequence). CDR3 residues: CASSPLLGTPHDNEQFF. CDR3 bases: TGTGCCAGCAGCCCACTCTTAGGGACTCCCCATGACAATGAGCAGTTCTTC.

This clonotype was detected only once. CDR3 loop: CASTRTGDGGANVLTF. The CDR3 region has the DNA TGCGCCAGCACGAGAACAGGGGATGGTGGGGCCAACGTCCTGACTTTC. The chain has TRBV5-1 and TRBJ2-6, with 7 nucleotides matching TRBD1. CDR3 size: 16 residues. Germline V gives CDR1 SGHRS, CDR2 YFSETQ. Trimming took 6 bases from V and 3 from J; bases not matched to a gene: 9.